Below are 13 T cell receptor beta chains sequenced from a single sample in a study of T cell repertoires in cytomegalovirus infection. Each CDR3 protein gets one entry after TCRdb re-called the reads with MiXCR. Among about 160,000 distinct CDR3 sequences, roughly 21% were seen once, and the ten largest hold more than 25%. These receptors have no known antigen. The sequencing used CD8+ T cells from cultured PBMCs, collected from culture after CMV antigen stimulation. Receptors originate from a human donor in good health (CMV status not recorded). Some clones in this sample may be carry-over from other donors' samples.

This clonotype has only a few counts. J is TRBJ2-2 and V is TRBV5-6, with unresolved D. This CDR3 has 15 residues. Germline V gives CDR1 SGHDT, CDR2 YYEEEE. Trimming took 6 bases from V and 1 from J, leaving 13 bases between them. The CDR3 sequence is CASNSAGGNTGELFF. The CDR3 DNA sequence: TGTGCCAGCAACTCCGCAGGTGGGAACACCGGGGAGCTGTTTTTT.

This clonotype has a handful of counts. The chain links TRBV12-3 or TRBV12-4 to TRBJ2-1; TRBD2 aligns across 14 bases. After removal of 5 bases from V and 8 bases from J, the junction contained 11 bases not matched to a gene. There are 17 residues in the CDR3. The CDR3: CASSPRLAGGRVDEQFF. The CDR3 nucleotides are TGTGCCAGCAGTCCTCGACTAGCGGGGGGGCGAGTCGATGAGCAGTTCTTC.

This rearrangement joins TRBV4-3 to TRBJ2-1, with 8 bases identical to TRBD1. From germline, CDR1 is LGHNA and CDR2 YSLEER. Losses at the gene ends were 4 bases for V and 7 bases for J; bases not matched to a gene: 6. The CDR3 spans 14 residues. The CDR3 nucleotides are TGCGCCAGCAGCCCTTGGACAGGGCGGAATGAGCAGTTCTTC. Its translation: CASSPWTGRNEQFF.

The genes are TRBV4-1 and TRBJ1-1; 7 bases fit TRBD1. This CDR3 comprises 15 residues. Germline CDR1 reads MGHRA; CDR2 reads YSYEKL. After removal of 4 bases from V and 4 bases from J, the junction contained 9 bases not matched to a gene. CDR3 loop: CASSPVHRTGTEAFF. The CDR3 DNA reads as TGCGCCAGCAGCCCAGTGCATAGGACAGGCACTGAAGCTTTCTTT.

This chain links TRBV6-1 with TRBJ2-1, with D possibly matching TRBD1 (5 bases). The germline V gene has CDR1 MNHNS and CDR2 SASEGT. The CDR3 loop spans 16 amino acids. V lost 0 bases and J lost 0, with 9 bases in between. Here the CDR3 DNA reads TGTGCCAGCAGTGAAGCGGCAGGGCTCTCCTACAATGAGCAGTTCTTC. Translated, it gives CASSEAAGLSYNEQFF.

The chain recombines TRBV28 with TRBJ1-5, with TRBD1 identical over 8 bases. J gave up 0 bases and V 3 bases, and 4 bases lay outside the gene matches. The CDR3 is 16 residues long. Germline V CDR1 and CDR2: MDHEN, SYDVKM. CDR3 amino acids: CASSFRDRGSNQPQHF. The CDR3 coding sequence is TGTGCCAGCAGTTTTCGAGACAGGGGTAGCAATCAGCCCCAGCATTTT.

The V gene is TRBV7-2, the J gene TRBJ2-7, with 8 nucleotides matching TRBD1. CDR1 is SGHTA and CDR2 is FQGNSA in the germline V gene. This CDR3 contains 13 residues. Losses at the gene ends were 8 bases for V and 4 bases for J; bases not matched to a gene: 7. CDR3 sequence: CASGEGQGYEQYF. The CDR3 coding sequence is TGTGCCAGCGGGGAAGGACAGGGATACGAGCAGTACTTC. Full variable domain (outside the CDR3, taken from reference TRBV7-2 and TRBJ2-7): GAGVSQSPSNKVTEKGKDVELRCDPISGHTALYWYRQSLGQGLEFLIYFQGNSAPDKSGLPSDRFSAERTGGSVSTLTIQRTQQEDSAVYLCASGEGQGYEQYFGPGTRLTVT.

On this clonotype itself: The junction departs from the called germline gene at one end, perhaps through a read error. The chain has TRBV6-1 and TRBJ2-5; a possible D gene is TRBD1 (7 bases). The CDR3 runs to 14 residues. CDR1 and CDR2 (germline): MNHNS, SASEGT. CDR3 region: CARSENRGGETQYF. In DNA form, the CDR3 reads TGTGCCCGCAGTGAAAACAGGGGAGGAGAGACCCAGTACTTC.

This clonotype was recorded a few times. This chain connects TRBV29-1 to TRBJ1-1; 7 positions match TRBD1. CDR1 and CDR2 (germline): SQVTM, ANQGSEA. V trimming: 3 bases; J trimming: 4 bases; junction bases outside the gene matches: 14. The CDR3 totals 16 residues. The CDR3 bases are TGCAGCGTTGAGGGGAGGGGGCAGAACCTGACCACTGAAGCTTTCTTT. The encoded protein is CSVEGRGQNLTTEAFF.

This chain connects TRBV12-3 or TRBV12-4 to TRBJ2-7; TRBD1 matches 8 bases. This CDR3 has 16 amino acids. The ends lost 3 bases at V and 2 bases at J; junction bases unmatched: 9. The CDR3: CASSFVLGQGAYEQYF. The CDR3 DNA follows: TGTGCCAGCAGTTTCGTGCTCGGACAGGGCGCCTACGAGCAGTACTTC.

This clonotype was seen more than once but under ten times. V and J are TRBV7-8 and TRBJ2-3; TRBD2 is a possible D gene (7 bases). V lost 5 bases and J 4 bases, leaving 19 bases between the germline ends. Germline values: CDR1 SGHVS, CDR2 FQNEAQ. The length of the CDR3 is 16 residues. The chain's CDR3 is CASSTHGGAVPDTQYF. The DNA of the CDR3 is TGTGCCAGCAGCACCCATGGGGGGGCGGTTCCAGATACGCAGTATTTT.

This rearrangement joins TRBV7-8 to TRBJ1-4; 7 bases are a match to TRBD1. The CDR3 runs 17 residues. The junction had 12 bases not matched to a gene; V was cut back by 2 bases and J by 6 bases. CDR1 is SGHVS and CDR2 is FQNEAQ in the germline V gene. The CDR3 loop is CASSLYSRGVIHEKLFF. In DNA form, the CDR3 reads TGTGCCAGCAGCTTATATTCCAGGGGGGTTATCCATGAAAAACTGTTTTTT. Based on the CDR3 plus reference TRBV7-8 and TRBJ1-4, the full variable domain is GAGVSQSPRYKVAKRGQDVALRCDPISGHVSLFWYQQALGQGPEFLTYFQNEAQLDKSGLPSDRFFAERPEGSVSTLKIQRTQQEDSAVYLCASSLYSRGVIHEKLFFGSGTQLSVL.

The CDR3 sequence: CASSLAQGSQETQYF. CDR3 nucleotide sequence: TGTGCCAGCAGTTTAGCGCAAGGCAGCCAAGAGACCCAGTACTTC. This chain joins TRBV12-3 or TRBV12-4 and TRBJ2-5, with D uncertain. Trimming pared 0 bases from V and 1 base from J, leaving 9 bases between. CDR3 length equals 15 residues.